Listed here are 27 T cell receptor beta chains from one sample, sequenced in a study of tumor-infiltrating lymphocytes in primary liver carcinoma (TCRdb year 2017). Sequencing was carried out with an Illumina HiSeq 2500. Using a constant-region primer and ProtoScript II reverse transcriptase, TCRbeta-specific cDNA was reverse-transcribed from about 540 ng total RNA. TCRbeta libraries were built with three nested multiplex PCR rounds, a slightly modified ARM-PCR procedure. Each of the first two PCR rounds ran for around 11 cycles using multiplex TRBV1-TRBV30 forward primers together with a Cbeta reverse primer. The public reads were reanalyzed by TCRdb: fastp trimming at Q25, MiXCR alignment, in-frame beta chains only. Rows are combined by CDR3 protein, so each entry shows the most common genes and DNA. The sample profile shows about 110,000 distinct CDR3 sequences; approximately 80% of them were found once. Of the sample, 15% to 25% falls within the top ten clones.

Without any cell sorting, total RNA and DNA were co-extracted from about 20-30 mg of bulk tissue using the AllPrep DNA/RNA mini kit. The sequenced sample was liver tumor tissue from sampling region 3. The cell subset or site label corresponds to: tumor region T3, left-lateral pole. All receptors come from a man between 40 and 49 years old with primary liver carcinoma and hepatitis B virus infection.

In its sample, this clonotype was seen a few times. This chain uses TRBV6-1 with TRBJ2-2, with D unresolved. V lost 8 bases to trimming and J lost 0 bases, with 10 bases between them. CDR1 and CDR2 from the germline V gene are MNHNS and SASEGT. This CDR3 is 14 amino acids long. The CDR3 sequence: CASSTSSNTGELFF. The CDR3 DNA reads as TGTGCCAGCTCGACTTCTTCGAACACCGGGGAGCTGTTTTTT.

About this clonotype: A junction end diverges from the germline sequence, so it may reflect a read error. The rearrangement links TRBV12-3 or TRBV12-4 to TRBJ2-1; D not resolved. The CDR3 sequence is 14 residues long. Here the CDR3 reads CGNSLGSVDNEQLF. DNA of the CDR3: TGTGGCAACAGTTTAGGCTCAGTTGACAATGAGCAGCTCTTC.

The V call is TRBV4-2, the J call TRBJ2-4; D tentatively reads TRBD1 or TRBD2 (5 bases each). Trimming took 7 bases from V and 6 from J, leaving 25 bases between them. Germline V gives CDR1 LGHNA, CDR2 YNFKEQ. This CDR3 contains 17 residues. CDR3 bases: TGTGCCAGCAACCAGGCCGCGGAGGCAGGGATCGGAAACATTCAGTACTTC. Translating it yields CASNQAAEAGIGNIQYF.

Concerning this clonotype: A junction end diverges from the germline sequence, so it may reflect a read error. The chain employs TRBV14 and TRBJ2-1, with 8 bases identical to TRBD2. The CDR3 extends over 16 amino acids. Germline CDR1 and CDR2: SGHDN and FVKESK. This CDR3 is CANSTVAGCVDNEQFF. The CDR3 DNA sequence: TGTGCCAACAGTACCGTAGCGGGATGCGTAGACAATGAGCAGTTCTTT.

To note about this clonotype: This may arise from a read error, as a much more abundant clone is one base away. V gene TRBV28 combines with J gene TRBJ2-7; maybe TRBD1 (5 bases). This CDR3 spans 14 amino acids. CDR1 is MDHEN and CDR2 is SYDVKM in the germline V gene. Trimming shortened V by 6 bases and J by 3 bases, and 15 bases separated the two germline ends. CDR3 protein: CASRHQGSRYEQYF. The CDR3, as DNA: TGTGCCAGCAGACATCAGGGAAGTCGCTACGAGCAGTACTTC.

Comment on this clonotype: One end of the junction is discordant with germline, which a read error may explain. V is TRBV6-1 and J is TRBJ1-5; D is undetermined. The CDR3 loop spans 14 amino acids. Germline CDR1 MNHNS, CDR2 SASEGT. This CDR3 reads CASSEVREEAPQHF. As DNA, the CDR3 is TGTGCCAGTAGTGAGGTGAGGGAAGAGGCGCCCCAGCATTTT.

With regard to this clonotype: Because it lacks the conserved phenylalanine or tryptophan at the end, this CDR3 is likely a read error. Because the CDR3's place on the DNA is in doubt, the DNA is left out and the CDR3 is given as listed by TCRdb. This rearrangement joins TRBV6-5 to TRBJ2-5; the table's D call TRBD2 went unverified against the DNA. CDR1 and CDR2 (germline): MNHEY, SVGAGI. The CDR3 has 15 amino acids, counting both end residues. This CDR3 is CASSYIGGDSKTQCL.

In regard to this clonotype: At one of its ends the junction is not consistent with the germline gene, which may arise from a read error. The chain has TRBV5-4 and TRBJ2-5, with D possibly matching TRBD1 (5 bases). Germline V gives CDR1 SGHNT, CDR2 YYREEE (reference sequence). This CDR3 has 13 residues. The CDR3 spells CASSSDTVETRYF. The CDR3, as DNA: TGTGCCAGCAGCTCGGACACGGTAGAGACCCGGTACTTC.

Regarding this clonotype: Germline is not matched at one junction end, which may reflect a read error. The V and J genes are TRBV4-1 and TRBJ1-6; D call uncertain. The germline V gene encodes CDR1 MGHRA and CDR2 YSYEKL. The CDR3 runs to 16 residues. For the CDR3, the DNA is TGCGTCAGCAACCAAGAACAGAGCTCCTATAATTCACCCCTCCACTTT. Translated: CVSNQEQSSYNSPLHF.

The CDR3 reads CTSRLDAQNPGNTIYF. The CDR3 DNA sequence: TGCACGAGCAGATTGGACGCGCAGAACCCTGGAAACACCATATATTTT. This chain uses TRBV5-1 with TRBJ1-3; D gene uncertain. The CDR3 has 16 amino acids. Germline V lookup: CDR1 SGHRS, CDR2 YFSETQ.

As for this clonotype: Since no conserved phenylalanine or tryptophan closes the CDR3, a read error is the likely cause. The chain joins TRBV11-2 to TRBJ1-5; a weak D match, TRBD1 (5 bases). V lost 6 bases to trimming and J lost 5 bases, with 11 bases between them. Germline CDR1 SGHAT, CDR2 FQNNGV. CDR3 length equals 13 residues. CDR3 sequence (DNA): TGTGCCAGCAGTCGCGGCAGGGATCAGCCCCAGCATTAT. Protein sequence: CASSRGRDQPQHY.

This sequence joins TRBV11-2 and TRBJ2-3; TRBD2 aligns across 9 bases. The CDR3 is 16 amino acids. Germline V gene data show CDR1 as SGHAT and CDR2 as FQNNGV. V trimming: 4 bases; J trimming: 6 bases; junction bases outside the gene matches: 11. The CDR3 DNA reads TGTGCCAGCAGCTCTGGACTAGCGAGAGTGTTGGATACGCAGTATTTT. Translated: CASSSGLARVLDTQYF. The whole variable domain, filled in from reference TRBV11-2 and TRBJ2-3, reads EAGVAQSPRYKIIEKRQSVAFWCNPISGHATLYWYQQILGQGPKLLIQFQNNGVVDDSQLPKDRFSAERLKGVDSTLKIQPAKLEDSAVYLCASSSGLARVLDTQYFGPGTRLTVL.

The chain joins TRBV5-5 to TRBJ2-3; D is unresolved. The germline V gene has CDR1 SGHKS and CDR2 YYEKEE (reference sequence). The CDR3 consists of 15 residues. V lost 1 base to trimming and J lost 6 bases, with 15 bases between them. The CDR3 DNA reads TGTGCCAGCAGCTTGTTAGGATCTCCGTTGGATACGCAGTATTTT. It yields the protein CASSLLGSPLDTQYF.

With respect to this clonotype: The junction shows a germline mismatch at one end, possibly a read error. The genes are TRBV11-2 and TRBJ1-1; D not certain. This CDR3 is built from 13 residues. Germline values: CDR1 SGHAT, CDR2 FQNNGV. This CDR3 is CASSLVLNTEAFF. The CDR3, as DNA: TGTGCCAGCAGTTTAGTCCTGAACACAGAAGCTTTCTTT.

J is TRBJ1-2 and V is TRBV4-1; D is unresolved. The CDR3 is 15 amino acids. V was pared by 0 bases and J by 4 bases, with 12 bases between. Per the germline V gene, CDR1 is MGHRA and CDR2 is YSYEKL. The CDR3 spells CASSQDGAETYGYTF. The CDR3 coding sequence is TGCGCCAGCAGCCAAGATGGTGCGGAGACCTATGGCTACACCTTC.

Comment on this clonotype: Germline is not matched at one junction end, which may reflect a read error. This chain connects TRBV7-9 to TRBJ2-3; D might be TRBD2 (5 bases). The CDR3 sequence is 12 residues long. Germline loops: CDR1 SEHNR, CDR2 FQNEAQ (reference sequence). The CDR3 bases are TGTGCCAGCAGCTCTATCGGGGATATGCAGTATTTT. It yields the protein CASSSIGDMQYF.

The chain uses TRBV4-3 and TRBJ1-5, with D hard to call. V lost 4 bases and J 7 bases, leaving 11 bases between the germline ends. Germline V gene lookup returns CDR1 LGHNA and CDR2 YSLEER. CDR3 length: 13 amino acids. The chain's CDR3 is CASSRSMEQPQHF. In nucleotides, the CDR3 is TGCGCCAGCAGCCGGTCCATGGAGCAGCCCCAGCATTTT.

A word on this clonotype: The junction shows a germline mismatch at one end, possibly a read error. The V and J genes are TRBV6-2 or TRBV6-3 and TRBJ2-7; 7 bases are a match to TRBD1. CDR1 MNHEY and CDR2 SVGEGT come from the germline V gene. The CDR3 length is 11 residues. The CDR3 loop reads CASTYRGEQYF. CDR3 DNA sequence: TGTGCAAGCACCTACAGGGGCGAGCAGTACTTC.

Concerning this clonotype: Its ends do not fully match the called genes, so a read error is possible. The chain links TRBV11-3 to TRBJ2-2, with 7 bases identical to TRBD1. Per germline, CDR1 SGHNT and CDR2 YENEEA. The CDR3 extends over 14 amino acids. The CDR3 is CDSTKGQSTGELFF. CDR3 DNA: TGTGACAGCACCAAGGGACAGTCCACCGGGGAGCTGTTTTTT.

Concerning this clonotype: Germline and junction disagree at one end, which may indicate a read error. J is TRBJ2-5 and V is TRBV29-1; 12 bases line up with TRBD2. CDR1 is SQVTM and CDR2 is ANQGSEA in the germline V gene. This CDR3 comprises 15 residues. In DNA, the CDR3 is TGCAGCGTTGGTGAGACTAGCGGGAGTAGGGAGACCCAATACTTC. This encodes CSVGETSGSRETQYF.

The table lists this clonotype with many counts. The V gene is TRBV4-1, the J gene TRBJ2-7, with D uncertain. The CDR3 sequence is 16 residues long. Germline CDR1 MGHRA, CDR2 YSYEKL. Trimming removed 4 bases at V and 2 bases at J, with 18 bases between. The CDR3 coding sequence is TGCGCCAGCAGCCTACAGACTTCACAAATCCCCTACGAGCAGTACTTC. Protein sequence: CASSLQTSQIPYEQYF.

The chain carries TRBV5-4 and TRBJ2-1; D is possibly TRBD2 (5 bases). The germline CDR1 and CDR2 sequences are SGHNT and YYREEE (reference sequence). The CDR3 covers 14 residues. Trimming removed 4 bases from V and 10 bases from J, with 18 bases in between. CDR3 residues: CASSPAGSYSEQFF. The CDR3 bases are TGTGCCAGCAGCCCCGCGGGCAGCTACAGCGAGCAGTTCTTC.

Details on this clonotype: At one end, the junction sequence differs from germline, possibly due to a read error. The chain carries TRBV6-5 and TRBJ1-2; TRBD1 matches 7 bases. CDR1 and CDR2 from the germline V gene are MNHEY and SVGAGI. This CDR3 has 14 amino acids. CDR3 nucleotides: TGTGCCAACAGTTACTGGTGGGACAGCTATGGCTACACCTTC. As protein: CANSYWWDSYGYTF.

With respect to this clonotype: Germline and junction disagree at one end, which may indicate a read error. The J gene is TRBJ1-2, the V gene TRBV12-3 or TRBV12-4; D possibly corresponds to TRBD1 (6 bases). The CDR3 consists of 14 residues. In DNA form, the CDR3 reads TGTGCCAGTAACATAGGGGGGCGCCAGGATGGCTACAGATTC. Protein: CASNIGGRQDGYRF.

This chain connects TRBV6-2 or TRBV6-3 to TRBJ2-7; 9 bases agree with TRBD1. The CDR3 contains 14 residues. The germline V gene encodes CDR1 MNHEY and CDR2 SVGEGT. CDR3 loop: CVISLRDRAHEQYF. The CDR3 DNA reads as TGTGTCATCAGCCTCAGGGACAGGGCCCACGAGCAGTACTTC.

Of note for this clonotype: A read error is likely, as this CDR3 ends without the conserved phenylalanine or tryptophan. CDR3 nucleotides: TGTGCCAGCAGCTTGGGCAGGATAGCTAACTATGGCTACACCTCC. Translating it yields CASSLGRIANYGYTS. The V gene is TRBV5-5, the J gene TRBJ1-2, with no clear D. Trimming removed 0 bases from V and 0 bases from J, with 9 bases in between. The CDR3 extends over 15 amino acids. Germline assignment: CDR1 SGHKS and CDR2 YYEKEE (reference sequence).

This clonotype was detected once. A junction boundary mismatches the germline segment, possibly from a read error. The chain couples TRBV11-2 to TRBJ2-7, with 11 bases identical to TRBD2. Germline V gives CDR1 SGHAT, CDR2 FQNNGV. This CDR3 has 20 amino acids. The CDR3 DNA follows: TGTGCCAGCAGCTCGAGGGAGGGGAGGACTAGCGGGCTCAGCTCCTACGATCAGTGCTTC. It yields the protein CASSSREGRTSGLSSYDQCF.